This T cell receptor (beta chain) was retrieved from a study of blood T cell repertoires in COVID-19. At the level of the study: PBMCs, B-cell-depleted T cells, or T cells were the source of the cDNA or gDNA that made up the material.

How the authors handled the data: Nucleated cell counts were estimated from reference gene primer amplification. Libraries were prepared by immunoSEQ multiplex PCR; TCRdb keeps only in-frame clonotypes and omits some of them. That table is the source of V, J and clone size, and D and trimming were worked out from the DNA. In the table there are roughly 260,000 clones, approximately 86% of which are singletons. The length of the CDR3 is 14 residues. Germline V lookup: CDR1 SGHAT, CDR2 FQNNGV. The germline V and J ends were trimmed by 5 bases and 5 bases, with 15 bases remaining between them. The receptor was derived from a man aged 40-49 years who had recovered from COVID-19. Sequencing was done on a sample of peripheral blood. The V gene is TRBV11-2, the J gene TRBJ2-5; possibly TRBD2 for D (6 bases). CDR3 loop: CASSPTGVVETQYF. DNA of the CDR3: TGTGCCAGCAGCCCTACGGGAGTGGTGGAGACCCAGTACTTC.